The source of this T cell receptor (beta chain) is a study of T cell repertoires in cytomegalovirus infection. The study, taken as a whole, reports: Cumulated frequencies of public TCR beta families served to identify carriers of CMV plus the relevant HLA.

CDR1 MGHRA and CDR2 YSYEKL come from the germline V gene. Between the trimmed V and J ends, which lost 0 bases and 4 bases, there was a span of 12 bases. This CDR3 spans 15 amino acids. This clonotype was seen only a few times. Its antigen is not known. TCRdb called the reads again in MiXCR, with one record for every CDR3 protein. The table includes 150,000 to 200,000 distinct CDR3 sequences, 15% to 20% detected once. The TCR originated in a human donor in good health (CMV status not recorded). Some clones in this sample may be carry-over from other donors' samples. The sample consisted of PBMCs. The V call is TRBV4-1, the J call TRBJ1-2, with a weak D call TRBD1 (5 bases). CDR3 coding DNA: TGCGCCAGCAGCCAAGATGGGCAGGGAATCTATGGCTACACCTTC. Translation: CASSQDGQGIYGYTF.